This T cell receptor beta chain derives from a study of T cells in Graves' hyperthyroidism and ophthalmopathy. This CDR3 is built from 13 residues. From germline, CDR1 is SNHLY and CDR2 FYNNEI. V dropped 2 bases and J dropped 2 bases, with 5 bases sitting between them. Exclusion criteria comprised uncontrolled infection, other autoimmune disease, pregnancy or lactation. It was RNA transcripts that yielded the amplified TCR beta CDR3 regions. The HTBI primer set was used in a first-round RT-PCR of the TCR CDR3. Using its own MiXCR run on the multiplex PCR reads, TCRdb lists one record per CDR3 protein. The table includes about 400,000 distinct CDR3 sequences, just under 15% detected once. Whole-study findings and limits: Ophthalmopathy was separated from stable hyperthyroidism by a 13 V-J model.

This clonotype has a handful of counts. Its antigen is unidentified. Sequencing input: blood. This clonotype was obtained from a woman aged 25 to 39 with Graves' hyperthyroidism. The rearrangement joins TRBV2 to TRBJ2-3; D unresolved. The CDR3 loop is CASSESYTDTQYF. DNA of the CDR3: TGTGCCAGCAGTGAATCATACACAGATACGCAGTATTTT.